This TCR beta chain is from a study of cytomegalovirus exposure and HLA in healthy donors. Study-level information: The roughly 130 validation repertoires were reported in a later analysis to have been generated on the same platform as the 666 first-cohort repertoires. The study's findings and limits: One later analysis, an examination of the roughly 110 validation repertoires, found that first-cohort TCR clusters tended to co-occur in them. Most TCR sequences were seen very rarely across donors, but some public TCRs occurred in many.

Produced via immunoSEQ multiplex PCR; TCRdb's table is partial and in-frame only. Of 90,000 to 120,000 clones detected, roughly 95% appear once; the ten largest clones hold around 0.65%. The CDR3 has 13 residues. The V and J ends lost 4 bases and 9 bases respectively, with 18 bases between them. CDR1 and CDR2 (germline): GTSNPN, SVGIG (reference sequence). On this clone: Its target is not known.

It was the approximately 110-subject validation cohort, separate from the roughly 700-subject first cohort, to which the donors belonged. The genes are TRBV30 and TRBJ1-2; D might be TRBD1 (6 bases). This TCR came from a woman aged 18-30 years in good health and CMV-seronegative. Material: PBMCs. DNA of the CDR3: TGTGCCTGGACCCTTTGGGGGCCCCGTAGCTACACCTTC. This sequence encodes CAWTLWGPRSYTF.